This T cell receptor beta chain was identified in a study of Graves' ophthalmopathy and Graves' hyperthyroidism. Study-wide results and caveats: Among thyroid clonotypes expanded above 0.001 frequency, most also appeared in blood. Discrimination between ophthalmopathy and stable hyperthyroidism by a 13-signature model showed about 88% sensitivity and almost 83% specificity.

Between the trimmed V and J ends, which lost 6 bases and 7 bases, there was a span of 18 bases. This CDR3 has 13 residues. Germline CDR1 is SQVTM and CDR2 is ANQGSEA. RNA transcripts served as template for amplifying TCR beta CDR3 sequences. HTBI primers were employed in first-round RT-PCR, then a second-round multiplex PCR followed. TCRdb recomputed calls from the multiplex PCR reads with MiXCR, one row per CDR3 protein. This table has 500,000 to 700,000 distinct CDR3 sequences, approximately 37% appearing once. Of note for this clonotype: As yet, its antigen is unknown.

Hyperthyroidism patients were newly diagnosed, ill under 2 months, and aged 18 to 65 years. This TCR was recovered from an adult man with Graves' hyperthyroidism. The genes are TRBV29-1 and TRBJ1-2, with D perhaps TRBD1 (6 bases). The sample comprised peripheral blood or thyroid tissue (not recorded which). CDR3 sequence (DNA): TGCAGCGTCCAAGGGGGATTCACGGGTGGCTACACCTTC. Amino acids: CSVQGGFTGGYTF.